What follows are 5 T cell receptor beta chains derived from one specimen sequenced in a study of human T cells and chemical hapten exposure. Sample time point: healthy volunteer bleed at 6 weeks. Someone pulled total RNA out of unfractionated whole blood. Using its own MiXCR run on the RACE reads, TCRdb lists one record per CDR3 protein. Found here are about 77,000 distinct CDR3 sequences, 8.6% of them singletons; the top ten hold less than 2%. What was sequenced was whole blood. These receptors came from a female donor in good health. Some clones in this sample may be carry-over from other donors' samples.

At least ten counts were recorded for this clonotype. This chain connects TRBV14 to TRBJ2-4, with 7 positions matching TRBD1. This CDR3 has 15 residues. CDR1 is SGHDN and CDR2 is FVKESK in the germline V gene. V gave up 6 bases and J gave up 0 bases; unmatched junction bases: 5. CDR3 region: CASSPWTGAKNIQYF. For the CDR3, the DNA is TGTGCCAGCAGTCCCTGGACAGGAGCCAAAAACATTCAGTACTTC.

J is TRBJ2-3 and V is TRBV5-1; D is unclear. Trimming cost V 0 bases and J 2 bases, with 7 bases left between them. The CDR3 is 14 residues long. Per the germline V gene, CDR1 is SGHRS and CDR2 is YFSETQ. The CDR3 spells CASSLDPPTDTQYF. In DNA form, the CDR3 reads TGCGCCAGCAGCTTGGACCCACCCACAGATACGCAGTATTTT.

This chain joins TRBV2 and TRBJ2-5; D uncertain. V lost 7 bases and J lost 2, with 8 bases in between. Per the germline V gene, CDR1 is SNHLY and CDR2 is FYNNEI. CDR3 length: 12 residues. In DNA form, the CDR3 reads TGTGCCAGCACGTACTCTCAAGAGACCCAGTACTTC. The encoded protein is CASTYSQETQYF.

This clonotype came up many times. This CDR3 is CSARLPSLRGLGEKLFF. As DNA, the CDR3 is TGCAGTGCTAGACTCCCAAGTTTGAGGGGGCTGGGTGAAAAACTGTTTTTT. The rearrangement links TRBV20-1 to TRBJ1-4; TRBD1 agrees at 7 bases. Per the germline V gene, CDR1 is DFQATT and CDR2 is SNEGSKA (reference sequence). Trimming removed 2 bases from V and 7 bases from J; junction bases left unmatched: 16. CDR3 length equals 17 residues.

This clonotype has at least ten counts. The chain links TRBV6-5 to TRBJ2-2; 9 nucleotides match TRBD1. CDR3 length: 16 residues. V trimming: 5 bases; J trimming: 1 base; junction bases outside the gene matches: 5. The germline CDR1 and CDR2 sequences are MNHEY and SVGAGI. The CDR3 nucleotides are TGTGCCAGCAGTACGGCGGGACAGGGGAACACCGGGGAGCTGTTTTTT. Its protein is CASSTAGQGNTGELFF.